This T cell receptor (beta chain) was identified during a study of control samples from healthy donors and cancer patients. Germline CDR1 is KGHSH and CDR2 is LQKENI. Trimming shortened V by 2 bases and J by 3 bases, and 10 bases separated the two germline ends. The CDR3 is 14 residues long. This clone occurred a few times. Assay: immunoSEQ multiplex PCR; the TCRdb copy retains only in-frame clones and omits some. The data contain 400,000 to 500,000 clones, about nine tenths of them singletons. The receptor comes from a man in his forties with head and neck cancer. The chain links TRBV18 to TRBJ1-2; D perhaps matches TRBD1 (6 bases). Sequenced material: PBMCs. The CDR3 here is CASSPSGEYYGYTF. The CDR3 coding sequence is TGTGCCAGCTCACCATCAGGGGAGTACTATGGCTACACCTTC. The variable domain in full, with the rest retrieved from reference TRBV18 and TRBJ1-2, is NAGVMQNPRHLVRRRGQEARLRCSPMKGHSHVYWYRQLPEEGLKFMVYLQKENIIDESGMPKERFSAEFPKEGPSILRIQQVVRGDSAAYFCASSPSGEYYGYTFGSGTRLTVV.